These T cell receptor beta chains were read from a single sample in a study of T-cell memory formation after mild COVID-19. TCRdb reanalysed the 5' RACE reads using MiXCR and keeps one entry per CDR3 protein. This table has some 320,000 distinct CDR3 sequences, approximately 14% appearing once. The sample taken for sequencing was PBMCs or a T cell subset sorted from them (not recorded which). The receptors here all came from a man aged 18 to 30 who had mild COVID-19 (a few samples of this study predate the infection). Cell type and time point are not known. CDR3s include the opening cysteine and the closing phenylalanine or tryptophan. A D gene is named only where the DNA matches it firmly. A clone size is listed for some rows: how often the clone was seen (once, few, many), or a class if it is expanded.

v_call	clone_size	d_call	j_call	cdr3_nt	cdr3_aa
TRBV10-3	.	.	TRBJ1-3	TGTGCCATCGGACCGGCCTTTATGCACACCATATATTTT	CAIGPAFMHTIYF
TRBV2	.	TRBD1	TRBJ1-2	TGTGCCAGCCGGGACAGGCCGGTGGTGGTGTACACCTTC	CASRDRPVVVYTF
TRBV9	.	TRBD2	TRBJ2-7	TGTGCCAGCAGCCCCACTAGCGGGAGTTCACCCTCGTACGAGCAGTACTTC	CASSPTSGSSPSYEQYF
TRBV5-1	.	TRBD2	TRBJ2-7	TGCGCCAGCAGCGAAGGACTAGCGGGGGCCTACGAGCAGTACTTC	CASSEGLAGAYEQYF
TRBV10-3	.	TRBD1	TRBJ1-1	TGTGCCATCAGTTTACAGGGGGCGGACACTGAAGCTTTCTTT	CAISLQGADTEAFF
TRBV9	.	.	TRBJ1-1	TGTGCCAGCAGCAACATAGAGAACACTGAAGCTTTCTTT	CASSNIENTEAFF
TRBV25-1	.	.	TRBJ2-5	TGTGCCAGCAGTGAAACGACCGCTAGAGAGACCCAGTACTTC	CASSETTARETQYF
TRBV29-1	.	TRBD1	TRBJ2-5	TGCAGCGTTGGTCCTAGCAGGGGGCAGGAGACCCAGTACTTC	CSVGPSRGQETQYF
TRBV6-4	.	.	TRBJ1-6	TGTGCCAGCAGTGGCGCATCGGGGGCTTGGAATTCACCCCTCCACTTT	CASSGASGAWNSPLHF
TRBV6-2/TRBV6-3	.	.	TRBJ1-6	TGTGCCAGCAGTTCACGGACGGCCGGGGGGTATAATTCACCCCTCCACTTT	CASSSRTAGGYNSPLHF
TRBV19	.	TRBD1	TRBJ1-1	TGTGCCAGTAGGACAGGGGGTGCATGGGTCACTGAAGCTTTCTTT	CASRTGGAWVTEAFF
TRBV12-3/TRBV12-4	.	TRBD1	TRBJ1-2	TGTGCCAGCGAGGGGGCTGAGGGCTACACCTTC	CASEGAEGYTF
TRBV5-1	.	.	TRBJ2-7	TGCGCCAGCAGCTTGGGACGGCTCTACGAGCAGTACTTC	CASSLGRLYEQYF
TRBV7-2	few	TRBD2	TRBJ2-3	TGTGCCAGCAGGTTAGCGGGGGTAACAGATACGCAGTATTTT	CASRLAGVTDTQYF
TRBV7-9	.	.	TRBJ2-5	TGTGCCAGCAGACCAGGAGCCAGGGTGGGAGAGACCCAGTACTTC	CASRPGARVGETQYF
TRBV4-3	many	TRBD2	TRBJ2-5	TGCGCCAGCAGCCCGTCACTAGCGACCGAGACCCAGTACTTC	CASSPSLATETQYF
TRBV11-3	.	.	TRBJ2-2	TGTGCCAGCAGCGCCGGGGGGCAGGGCGCCGGGGAGCTGTTTTTT	CASSAGGQGAGELFF
TRBV6-5	few	TRBD1	TRBJ2-7	TGTGCCAGCAGTCAGACAGGGGACGAGCAGTACTTC	CASSQTGDEQYF
TRBV6-1	.	.	TRBJ1-1	TGTGCCAGCAGCTACTACTCGACTGGGCCTGATGCTTTCTTT	CASSYYSTGPDAFF
TRBV11-2	.	.	TRBJ2-1	TGTGCCAGCAGCTTAAGAGGGACATTGAGCTCCTACAATGAGCAGTTCTTC	CASSLRGTLSSYNEQFF
TRBV5-1	few	.	TRBJ1-1	TGCGCCAGCAGCTTGGGACCGGGGGCCTTTGAAGCTTTCTTT	CASSLGPGAFEAFF
TRBV29-1	few	.	TRBJ1-1	TGCAGCGGGGAACCCAGGGGCCGGAACACTGAAGCTTTCTTT	CSGEPRGRNTEAFF
TRBV4-2	few	.	TRBJ2-1	TGTGCCAGCAGCCAGGGTTACGAGCAGTTCTTC	CASSQGYEQFF
TRBV9	.	TRBD1	TRBJ2-2	TGTGCCAGCAGTTTACCGGGACAGGGGAACCCCGGGGAGCTGTTTTTT	CASSLPGQGNPGELFF
TRBV20-1	many	.	TRBJ2-3	TGCAGTGCTAGAGTCGGCGGACCTACAGATACGCAGTATTTT	CSARVGGPTDTQYF
TRBV11-2	few	.	TRBJ2-7	TGTGCCAGCGGATTTGGGGGGGCCTTCACCTACGAGCAGTACTTC	CASGFGGAFTYEQYF